The 10 T cell receptor beta chains reported below all come from one sample, sequenced in a study of shared clonotypes between healthy human individuals. Method: immunoSEQ multiplex PCR; TCRdb's copy keeps in-frame clones and lacks some. The sample has around 1.1 million clones; approximately 80% are singletons. The source material was memory CD4+ T cells from PBMCs. Subset of the sample: CD45RA-negative fraction. The receptors were gathered from a man aged 18 to 30 in good health. Some clones in this sample may be carry-over from other donors' samples.

CDR3 bases: TGTGCCAGCAGGGATAAAAACAGGGGAAACACCATATATTTT. It is translated as CASRDKNRGNTIYF. The rearrangement joins TRBV7-2 to TRBJ1-3, with D perhaps TRBD1 (5 bases). CDR3 length: 14 residues. Trimming took 6 bases from V and 4 from J, leaving 13 bases between them. The germline V gene encodes CDR1 SGHTA and CDR2 FQGNSA.

The V gene is TRBV4-2, the J gene TRBJ2-1; D ambiguous. Germline V gene sequence: CDR1 LGHNA, CDR2 YNFKEQ. This CDR3 has 17 residues. Deletions cut 0 bases from V and 2 bases from J, with 14 bases between. The CDR3 DNA reads as TGTGCCAGCAGCCAAGAGGCGCTCGGAGCCGCCTACAATGAGCAGTTCTTC. Protein product: CASSQEALGAAYNEQFF.

DNA of the CDR3: TGTGCCAGCAGCTTGGTAGCGGGATTGGGTACCGGGGAGCTGTTTTTT. Protein product: CASSLVAGLGTGELFF. This chain links TRBV5-6 with TRBJ2-2; 8 positions agree with TRBD2. Germline assignment: CDR1 SGHDT and CDR2 YYEEEE. The junction had 6 bases not matched to a gene; V was cut back by 0 bases and J by 5 bases. CDR3 size: 16 residues.

The V call is TRBV2, the J call TRBJ1-4; a weak D match, TRBD1 (5 bases). The CDR3 contains 11 residues. Germline loops: CDR1 SNHLY, CDR2 FYNNEI. Trimming shortened V by 9 bases and J by 10 bases, and 12 bases separated the two germline ends. The CDR3 spells CASCLGGKLFF. The CDR3 bases are TGTGCCAGTTGTTTGGGGGGAAAACTGTTTTTT.

This sequence joins TRBV7-8 and TRBJ1-1; possibly TRBD1 for D (5 bases). CDR3 size: 15 residues. V was trimmed by 2 bases and J by 5 bases, leaving 15 bases between them. The germline V gene encodes CDR1 SGHVS and CDR2 FQNEAQ. The CDR3 DNA reads TGTGCCAGCAGCTTAAGCGGTATTGGGGGGACTGAAGCTTTCTTT. This codes for CASSLSGIGGTEAFF.

The V call is TRBV5-1, the J call TRBJ2-1; 11 nucleotides agree with TRBD2. There are 16 residues in the CDR3. Germline V gene lookup returns CDR1 SGHRS and CDR2 YFSETQ. The ends lost 4 bases at V and 9 bases at J; junction bases unmatched: 12. The CDR3 here is CASSVSLAGDKGEQFF. The CDR3, as DNA: TGCGCCAGCAGCGTTTCACTAGCGGGAGATAAGGGTGAGCAGTTCTTC.

V and J are TRBV4-1 and TRBJ1-2, with D perhaps TRBD1 (6 bases). The CDR3 totals 15 residues. The germline V gene encodes CDR1 MGHRA and CDR2 YSYEKL. Trimming stripped 4 bases from V and 8 bases from J, with 20 bases between. The CDR3 coding sequence is TGCGCCAGCAGCCTGCCCGACAGGCCCCTTCGGGGCTACACCTTC. Its translation is CASSLPDRPLRGYTF.

In this sample, this clone turned up once. V usage is TRBV11-2 and J usage is TRBJ2-6; TRBD1 matches 9 bases. CDR1 is SGHAT and CDR2 is FQNNGV in the germline V gene. The V and J ends lost 3 bases and 3 bases, in that order; junction bases with no gene match: 3. This CDR3 is built from 16 residues. CDR3 coding DNA: TGTGCCAGCAGCTTGGACAGGGGAAGTGGGGCCAACGTCCTGACTTTC. Its translation is CASSLDRGSGANVLTF.

The chain employs TRBV7-2 and TRBJ2-7; 8 bases are a match to TRBD1. Per the germline V gene, CDR1 is SGHTA and CDR2 is FQGNSA. The CDR3 has 16 amino acids. The V gene end was trimmed by 5 bases and the J gene end by 0 bases; junction bases not matched to a gene: 9. The CDR3 coding sequence is TGTGCCAGCAGCGCCGCCTCGGGACAGGTCTCCTACGAGCAGTACTTC. Protein: CASSAASGQVSYEQYF.

The rearrangement uses TRBV12-5 and TRBJ2-5; 10 nucleotides match TRBD1. This CDR3 spans 16 amino acids. With V trimmed by 1 base and J by 5 bases, 7 bases remained unmatched. CDR1 and CDR2 from the germline V gene are LGHNT and FRNRAP. CDR3: CASGLGDRGAGETQYF. CDR3 coding DNA: TGTGCTAGTGGTTTGGGGGACAGGGGTGCAGGGGAGACCCAGTACTTC.